The sequence of this TCR beta chain was determined in a study of blood T cell repertoires in COVID-19. Overall study: Donors in the United States, Italy and Spain gave samples during acute or convalescent COVID-19. PBMCs, B-cell-depleted T cells, or T cells provided the cDNA or gDNA that made up the material.

This table comes from immunoSEQ multiplex PCR, and its TCRdb copy is limited to in-frame clones, with some not included. The profile shows fewer than 250,000 clones, more than 70% of them singletons. V was clipped by 4 bases and J by 0 bases, with 14 bases between them. The CDR3 contains 15 residues. From germline, CDR1 is SGDLS and CDR2 YYNGEE. Sequencing was performed on peripheral blood. This receptor was identified in a woman aged 45 to 65 with acute or convalescent COVID-19. The chain combines TRBV9 with TRBJ2-7, with D perhaps matching TRBD1 (5 bases). This chain's CDR3 is CASSPQDKPSYEQYF. CDR3 bases: TGTGCCAGCAGCCCACAGGACAAGCCCTCCTACGAGCAGTACTTC.